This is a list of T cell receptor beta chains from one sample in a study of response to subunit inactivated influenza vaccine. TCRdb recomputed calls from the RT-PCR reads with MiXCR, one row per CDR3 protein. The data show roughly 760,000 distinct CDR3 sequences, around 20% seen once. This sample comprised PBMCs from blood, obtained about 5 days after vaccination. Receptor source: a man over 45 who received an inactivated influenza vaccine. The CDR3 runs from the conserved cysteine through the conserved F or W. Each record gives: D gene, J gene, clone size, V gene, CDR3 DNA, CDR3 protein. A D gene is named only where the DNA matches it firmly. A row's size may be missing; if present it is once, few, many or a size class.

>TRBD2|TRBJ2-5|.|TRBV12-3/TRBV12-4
TGTGCCAGCAGTTTGTCGAGCGGGGTTCAGGAGACCCAGTACTTC
CASSLSSGVQETQYF
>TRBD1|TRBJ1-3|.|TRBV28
TGTGCCAGCAGTTCAAACGGACAGGGACTCTCTGGAAACACCATATATTTT
CASSSNGQGLSGNTIYF
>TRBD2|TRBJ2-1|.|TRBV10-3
TGTGCCATCAGTGAGTCGGGACTAGCGGAGGACAATGAGCAGTTCTTC
CAISESGLAEDNEQFF
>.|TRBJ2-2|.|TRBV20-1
TGCTGTGCTAGAGTTGGGGGGGCGCGAATCACCGGGGAGCTGTTTTTT
CCARVGGARITGELFF
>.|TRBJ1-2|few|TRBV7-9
TGTGCCAGCAGCGGTCGGACGGGGAACTATGGCTACACCTTC
CASSGRTGNYGYTF
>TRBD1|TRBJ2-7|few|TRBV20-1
TGCAGTGCCCACCGGGACAGCCTCGACGAGCAGTACTTC
CSAHRDSLDEQYF
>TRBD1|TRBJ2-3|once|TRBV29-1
TGCAGCGTAGATGGACAGGTTGGAAGCACAGATACGCAGTATTTT
CSVDGQVGSTDTQYF
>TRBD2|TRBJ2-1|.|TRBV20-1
TGCGCCGGGACTACTATTAATGAGCAGTTCTTC
CAGTTINEQFF
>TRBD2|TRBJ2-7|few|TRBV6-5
TGTGCCAGCAGTTACTCGGCAACCCACACTAGCGGGAATTCCTACGAGCAGTACTTC
CASSYSATHTSGNSYEQYF
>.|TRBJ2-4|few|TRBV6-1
TGTGCCAGCAGTCCCGGGACCCCAAACATTCAGTACTTC
CASSPGTPNIQYF
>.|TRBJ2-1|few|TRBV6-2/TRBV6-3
TGTGCCAGCAGCGAATTTAAAAGCAATGAGCAGTTCTTC
CASSEFKSNEQFF
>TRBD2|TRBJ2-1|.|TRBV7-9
TGTGCCAGCAGCGTCGGTAGCGGGGATAACAATGAGCAGTTCTTC
CASSVGSGDNNEQFF
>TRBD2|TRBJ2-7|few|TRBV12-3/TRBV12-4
TGTGCCAGCAGTTTTTGGCTAGCGGGAGATGAACACGAGCAGTACTTC
CASSFWLAGDEHEQYF
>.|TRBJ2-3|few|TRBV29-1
TGCAGCGTTGAAGTGACTCCGGCGGTAGATACGCAGTATTTT
CSVEVTPAVDTQYF
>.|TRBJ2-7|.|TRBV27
TGTGCCAGCAGTAAATCCGGGACCCGTCATTCCTACGAGCAGTACTTC
CASSKSGTRHSYEQYF
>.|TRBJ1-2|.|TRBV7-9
TGTGCCAGCAGCTTAGATTACGACAGCGGCTACACCTTC
CASSLDYDSGYTF
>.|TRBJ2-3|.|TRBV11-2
TGTGCCAGCAGCTTAGATTGGGGGGGCGGAGCAGATACGCAGTATTTT
CASSLDWGGGADTQYF
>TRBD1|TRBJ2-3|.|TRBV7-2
TGTGCCAGCGGACGACAGGGGCAAGATACGCAGTATTTT
CASGRQGQDTQYF
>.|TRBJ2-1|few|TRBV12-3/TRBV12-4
TGTGCCAGCAGAGGGCCGGGACACCACAATGAGCAGTTCTTC
CASRGPGHHNEQFF